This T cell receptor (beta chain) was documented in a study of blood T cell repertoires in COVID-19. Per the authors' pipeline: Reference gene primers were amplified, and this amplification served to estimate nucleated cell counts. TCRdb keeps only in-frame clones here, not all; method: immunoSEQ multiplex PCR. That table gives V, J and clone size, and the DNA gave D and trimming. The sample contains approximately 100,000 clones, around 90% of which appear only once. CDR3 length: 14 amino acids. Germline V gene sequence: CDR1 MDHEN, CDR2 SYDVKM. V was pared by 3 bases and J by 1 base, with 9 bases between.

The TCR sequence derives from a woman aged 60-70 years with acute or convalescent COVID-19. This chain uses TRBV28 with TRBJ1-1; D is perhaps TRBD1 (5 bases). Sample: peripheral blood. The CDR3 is CASSFGHTNTEAFF. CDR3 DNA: TGTGCCAGCAGTTTTGGACACACGAACACTGAAGCTTTCTTT.